Below are 9 T cell receptor beta chains sequenced from a single sample in a study of T-cell memory formation after mild COVID-19. One entry per CDR3 protein results from TCRdb running MiXCR on the 5' RACE reads. The sample consists of about 410,000 distinct CDR3 sequences, about a sixth of them appearing once. The specimen sequenced was PBMCs or a T cell subset sorted from them (not recorded which). These receptors all stem from a man younger than 30 who had mild COVID-19 (a few samples of this study predate the infection). Cell type and time point are not known.

This rearrangement joins TRBV12-3 or TRBV12-4 to TRBJ1-5, with 10 bases matching TRBD1. The CDR3 has 14 amino acids. Trimming at V came to 10 bases and at J to 0 bases, leaving 3 bases not matched to a gene. CDR3 sequence (DNA): TGTGCCACCGGGACAGGGGATAGCAATCAGCCCCAGCATTTT. Translation gives CATGTGDSNQPQHF.

This clonotype has only a few counts. The chain links TRBV6-5 to TRBJ2-7, with D maybe TRBD1 (6 bases). Trimming pared 0 bases from V and 7 bases from J, leaving 16 bases between. This CDR3 has 15 amino acids. CDR1 is MNHEY, CDR2 SVGAGI, per germline. In DNA, the CDR3 is TGTGCCAGCAGTTACTCGATCGCAGGGGAAGGAGAGCAGTACGTC. This translates into CASSYSIAGEGEQYV.

The CDR3 spells CASRPWVDGVNTEAFF. The CDR3 nucleotides are TGTGCCAGCCGCCCTTGGGTTGACGGGGTGAACACTGAAGCTTTCTTT. The J gene is TRBJ1-1, the V gene TRBV7-8; D is uncertain. V dropped 8 bases and J dropped 0 bases, with 19 bases sitting between them. Germline loops: CDR1 SGHVS, CDR2 FQNEAQ. The CDR3 contains 16 residues. Full variable domain (remainder filled in from reference TRBV7-8 and TRBJ1-1): GAGVSQSPRYKVAKRGQDVALRCDPISGHVSLFWYQQALGQGPEFLTYFQNEAQLDKSGLPSDRFFAERPEGSVSTLKIQRTQQEDSAVYLCASRPWVDGVNTEAFFGQGTRLTVV.

Ten or more counts support this clonotype. The chain couples TRBV6-5 to TRBJ1-1; D remains unclear. The V end lost 6 bases, the J end lost 8 bases, and 13 bases lay between the germline ends. Germline values: CDR1 MNHEY, CDR2 SVGAGI. CDR3 length: 12 residues. DNA of the CDR3: TGTGCCAGCAGGAACCCACGGCTCGAAGCTTTCTTT. This codes for CASRNPRLEAFF.

The table lists this clonotype with a few counts. The chain uses TRBV4-2 and TRBJ2-5; 7 positions match TRBD2. V gave up 2 bases and J gave up 7 bases; unmatched junction bases: 10. The CDR3 covers 15 residues. The germline V gene encodes CDR1 LGHNA and CDR2 YNFKEQ. This CDR3 is CASSQLAGDLGTQYF. DNA for the CDR3: TGTGCCAGCAGCCAACTGGCGGGGGATCTCGGGACCCAGTACTTC.

This clonotype has more than one count but fewer than ten. This sequence joins TRBV4-3 and TRBJ2-5; 8 nucleotides align to TRBD1. CDR1 is LGHNA and CDR2 is YSLEER in the germline V gene. The V gene end was trimmed by 1 base and the J gene end by 5 bases; junction bases not matched to a gene: 6. The CDR3 is 15 residues long. Here the CDR3 DNA reads TGCGCCAGCAGCCAAGCACCCGGACAGGGCGAGACCCAGTACTTC. It encodes CASSQAPGQGETQYF.

This chain joins TRBV20-1 and TRBJ2-3; D might be TRBD1 (6 bases). This CDR3 comprises 16 residues. V dropped 3 bases and J dropped 2 bases, with 18 bases sitting between them. Germline CDR1 reads DFQATT; CDR2 reads SNEGSKA (reference sequence). This CDR3 is CSASLGAIVATDTQYF. CDR3 DNA: TGCAGTGCTAGCCTGGGGGCTATCGTTGCCACAGATACGCAGTATTTT.

This clonotype was seen a few times. The chain combines TRBV4-3 with TRBJ2-2; 7 nucleotides align to TRBD2. CDR3 length: 17 amino acids. The ends lost 4 bases at V and 5 bases at J; junction bases unmatched: 13. The germline V gene has CDR1 LGHNA and CDR2 YSLEER. The DNA of the CDR3 is TGCGCCAGCAGCCGCCAGGTGGGCGGGGGAGATACCGGGGAGCTGTTTTTT. As protein: CASSRQVGGGDTGELFF.

This clonotype was seen a handful of times. The V call is TRBV4-2, the J call TRBJ2-3; D is undetermined. The germline V gene has CDR1 LGHNA and CDR2 YNFKEQ. The CDR3 is 15 residues long. Trimming left V 3 bases short and J 2 bases short, with 12 bases between. The CDR3 nucleotides read TGTGCCAGCAGCCAGCCGCGACTTGACACAGATACGCAGTATTTT. Translated: CASSQPRLDTDTQYF.